What follows are 29 T cell receptor beta chains derived from one specimen sequenced in a study of cytomegalovirus exposure and HLA in healthy donors. A multiplex PCR was run with 60 Vbeta primers and 13 Jbeta primers. Sequenced by immunoSEQ multiplex PCR; TCRdb stores in-frame clones only, minus some. The sample lists over 150,000 clones, approximately 82% occurring once. Sequencing used PBMCs. All receptors come from a male donor in good health and CMV-seronegative.

The chain carries TRBV7-6 and TRBJ2-1, with TRBD2 as a possible D gene (6 bases). Germline assignment: CDR1 SGHVS and CDR2 FNYEAQ. V was clipped by 1 base and J by 4 bases, with 20 bases between them. This CDR3 comprises 18 residues. The CDR3 nucleotides read TGTGCCAGCAGCTTAGGGTGGGGCGGGGAAGATAGTTACAATGAGCAGTTCTTC. Translating gives CASSLGWGGEDSYNEQFF.

The J gene is TRBJ1-2, the V gene TRBV6-5; TRBD1 might be the D (6 bases). V was shortened by 0 bases and J by 3 bases, with 8 bases between the two germline ends. Germline V gene data show CDR1 as MNHEY and CDR2 as SVGAGI. The CDR3 is made up of 14 amino acids. For the CDR3, the DNA is TGTGCCAGCAGTTACTCACAGGGCTACTATGGCTACACCTTC. This encodes CASSYSQGYYGYTF.

The chain couples TRBV19 to TRBJ2-3, with TRBD1 matching over 9 bases. Trimming at V came to 5 bases and at J to 2 bases, leaving 8 bases not matched to a gene. This CDR3 has 16 residues. From germline, CDR1 is LNHDA and CDR2 SQIVND (reference sequence). CDR3 bases: TGTGCCAGTAGTCCTCGGGACAGGGCCAACACAGATACGCAGTATTTT. Translated, it gives CASSPRDRANTDTQYF. The full variable domain, completed using reference TRBV19 and TRBJ2-3, is DGGITQSPKYLFRKEGQNVTLSCEQNLNHDAMYWYRQDPGQGLRLIYYSQIVNDFQKGDIAEGYSVSREKKESFPLTVTSAQKNPTAFYLCASSPRDRANTDTQYFGPGTRLTVL.

The chain links TRBV6-5 to TRBJ2-7, with a possible D match to TRBD2 (5 bases). V lost 2 bases and J lost 0, with 8 bases in between. This CDR3 contains 14 residues. Germline values: CDR1 MNHEY, CDR2 SVGAGI. The CDR3 sequence: CASSYGRASYEQYF. The DNA of the CDR3 is TGTGCCAGCAGTTACGGGAGAGCCTCCTACGAGCAGTACTTC.

Points on this clone: Other DNA sequences from this sample encode an identical CDR3 as well. The rearrangement links TRBV7-9 to TRBJ2-3, with 10 bases fitting TRBD1. Germline V lookup: CDR1 SEHNR, CDR2 FQNEAQ (reference sequence). CDR3 length: 14 amino acids. V was pared by 5 bases and J by 4 bases, with 3 bases of the junction left unmatched. CDR3 in DNA: TGTGCCAGCAGCCCAGGACAGGGGGCAGATACGCAGTATTTT. Residues: CASSPGQGADTQYF. The full variable domain, rest sourced from reference TRBV7-9 and TRBJ2-3, is DTGVSQNPRHKITKRGQNVTFRCDPISEHNRLYWYRQTLGQGPEFLTYFQNEAQLEKSRLLSDRFSAERPKGSFSTLEIQRTEQGDSAMYLCASSPGQGADTQYFGPGTRLTVL.

This clone was counted between two and nine times. The genes are TRBV15 and TRBJ1-1, with D hard to call. Trimming shortened V by 1 base and J by 1 base, and 7 bases separated the two germline ends. Germline CDR1 is LNHNV and CDR2 is YYDKDF (reference sequence). CDR3 size: 14 residues. The CDR3 sequence is CATSRGWRNTEAFF. CDR3 nucleotides: TGTGCCACCAGCAGAGGGTGGAGGAACACTGAAGCTTTCTTT.

CDR3 nucleotide sequence: TGTGCCAGCCAATTGGGACAGAATAATGAAAAACTGTTTTTT. It is translated as CASQLGQNNEKLFF. The chain links TRBV5-4 to TRBJ1-4, with TRBD1 matching 7 bases. Looked up from germline, CDR1 is SGHNT and CDR2 is YYREEE (reference sequence). This CDR3 is 14 amino acids long. With V trimmed by 7 bases and J by 4 bases, 7 bases remained unmatched.

This clone was observed a few times. The chain uses TRBV6-4 and TRBJ1-2; 8 positions match TRBD1. Germline V CDR1 and CDR2: MRHNA, SNTAGT. J was trimmed by 6 bases and V by 6 bases; bases with no gene match: 6. The CDR3 loop spans 13 amino acids. CDR3 DNA sequence: TGTGCCAGCAGCCGACAGGGGAGCAATGGCTACACCTTC. It is translated as CASSRQGSNGYTF.

The CDR3 bases are TGCGCCAGCAGCTTGGATCCGGGACTAGCGGGAGGGCATAATGAGCAGTTCTTC. It translates to CASSLDPGLAGGHNEQFF. The chain uses TRBV5-1 and TRBJ2-1; TRBD2 matches 16 bases. The V segment lost 0 bases and the J segment 7 bases; nucleotides outside the gene matches: 7. The CDR3 sequence is 18 residues long. Germline lookup yields CDR1 SGHRS and CDR2 YFSETQ.

The CDR3 protein is CASSPRQGIEQYF. The CDR3 DNA reads as TGTGCCAGCAGCCCCCGACAGGGAATCGAGCAGTACTTC. The J gene is TRBJ2-5, the V gene TRBV7-6, with 7 bases identical to TRBD1. The tail of the sequence fits TRBJ2-7 better, so the J call may be wrong. The CDR3 consists of 13 residues. Germline assignment: CDR1 SGHVS and CDR2 FNYEAQ.

This chain uses TRBV4-1 with TRBJ1-2; D uncertain. V lost 1 base and J lost 8, with 11 bases in between. The CDR3 loop spans 13 amino acids. Germline V gene sequence: CDR1 MGHRA, CDR2 YSYEKL. CDR3 DNA sequence: TGCGCCAGCAGCCAAGCGGAGGGTGGCGGCTACACCTTC. It specifies CASSQAEGGGYTF.

The J gene is TRBJ1-6, the V gene TRBV9; D gene ambiguous. CDR1 is SGDLS, CDR2 YYNGEE, per germline. This CDR3 has 14 amino acids. With 0 bases removed from V and 7 bases from J, the gap between germline ends came to 8 bases. The CDR3 sequence: CASSVGEENSPLHF. For the CDR3, the DNA is TGTGCCAGCAGCGTAGGGGAGGAAAATTCACCCCTCCACTTT.

This clone was detected only a few times. V usage is TRBV5-1 and J usage is TRBJ2-3, with TRBD2 matching over 16 bases. The CDR3 consists of 16 residues. Germline V gives CDR1 SGHRS, CDR2 YFSETQ. V was clipped by 4 bases and J by 5 bases; unmatched bases: 4. This CDR3 reads CASSQGLAGGIDTQYF. In nucleotides, the CDR3 is TGCGCCAGCAGCCAGGGACTAGCGGGGGGGATAGATACGCAGTATTTT.

The rearrangement uses TRBV12-5 and TRBJ2-5; maybe TRBD2 (7 bases). TRBJ2-7 explains the end of the DNA better; the J call may be wrong. The CDR3 consists of 15 residues. Germline values: CDR1 LGHNT, CDR2 FRNRAP. The CDR3 region is CASAARGGELYEQYF. CDR3 nucleotides: TGTGCTAGTGCAGCACGAGGGGGGGAACTATACGAGCAGTACTTC.

J is TRBJ1-2 and V is TRBV7-2; TRBD1 aligns across 12 bases. This CDR3 is 16 amino acids long. Germline trimming cut 5 bases from V and 2 bases from J; bases unmatched to any gene: 6. Germline V gene data show CDR1 as SGHTA and CDR2 as FQGNSA. CDR3 region: CASSPGTGGANYGYTF. The CDR3 DNA reads as TGTGCCAGCAGCCCAGGGACAGGGGGCGCGAACTATGGCTACACCTTC. Full variable domain (outside the CDR3, taken from reference TRBV7-2 and TRBJ1-2): GAGVSQSPSNKVTEKGKDVELRCDPISGHTALYWYRQSLGQGLEFLIYFQGNSAPDKSGLPSDRFSAERTGGSVSTLTIQRTQQEDSAVYLCASSPGTGGANYGYTFGSGTRLTVV.

This chain connects TRBV28 to TRBJ1-1; 10 bases fit TRBD1. The CDR3 length is 14 residues. Germline CDR1 is MDHEN and CDR2 is SYDVKM. V shed 5 bases, J shed 3 bases, and the junction held 3 bases outside the gene matches. Here the CDR3 DNA reads TGTGCCAGCAGTCTTGGGACAGGGGACACTGAAGCTTTCTTT. Its translation is CASSLGTGDTEAFF. Variable domain in full (rest from reference TRBV28 and TRBJ1-1): DVKVTQSSRYLVKRTGEKVFLECVQDMDHENMFWYRQDPGLGLRLIYFSYDVKMKEKGDIPEGYSVSREKKERFSLILESASTNQTSMYLCASSLGTGDTEAFFGQGTRLTVV.

The genes are TRBV15 and TRBJ2-7; TRBD1 matches at 7 bases. CDR3 length: 13 residues. The V gene end was trimmed by 1 base and the J gene end by 5 bases; junction bases not matched to a gene: 2. Per the germline V gene, CDR1 is LNHNV and CDR2 is YYDKDF (reference sequence). This chain's CDR3 is CATSRGQGDEQYF. CDR3 sequence (DNA): TGTGCCACCAGCAGAGGACAGGGCGACGAGCAGTACTTC.

The gene calls are TRBV15 and TRBJ1-6; no definite D call. With 6 bases removed from V and 0 bases from J, the gap between germline ends came to 6 bases. CDR1 is LNHNV and CDR2 is YYDKDF in the germline V gene (reference sequence). There are 14 residues in the CDR3. The CDR3, as DNA: TGTGCCACCAGGGGGAGCTCCTATAATTCACCCCTCCACTTT. This translates into CATRGSSYNSPLHF.

This chain joins TRBV10-3 and TRBJ2-7, with a weak D call TRBD2 (6 bases). This CDR3 comprises 16 residues. Germline V lookup: CDR1 ENHRY, CDR2 SYGVKD. V was shortened by 2 bases and J by 4 bases, with 18 bases between the two germline ends. CDR3 sequence reads: CAISEGDASEPYEQYF. The CDR3 DNA follows: TGTGCCATCAGTGAGGGCGATGCTAGCGAACCGTACGAGCAGTACTTC.

The sample holds a few counts of this clone. The chain joins TRBV30 to TRBJ1-4; D is undetermined. Germline-derived CDR1 and CDR2 are GTSNPN and SVGIG (reference sequence). The CDR3 loop spans 13 amino acids. Trimming took 3 bases from V and 8 from J, leaving 13 bases between them. DNA of the CDR3: TGTGCCTGGAGACAGTCGAAGGTCGAAAAACTGTTTTTT. Translation gives CAWRQSKVEKLFF.

The chain links TRBV28 to TRBJ2-5; D is perhaps TRBD2 (6 bases). The germline V gene encodes CDR1 MDHEN and CDR2 SYDVKM. CDR3 length equals 16 residues. V lost 6 bases, J lost 5 bases, and 22 bases lay in between. The CDR3 DNA reads TGTGCCAGCAGATTGGGTGGCGGGGCGATTCGGGAGACCCAGTACTTC. It specifies CASRLGGGAIRETQYF.

This clone was found a few times. This chain links TRBV4-1 with TRBJ2-7, with 8 bases aligning to TRBD1. CDR1 is MGHRA and CDR2 is YSYEKL in the germline V gene. This CDR3 is built from 14 residues. Germline trimming cut 1 base from V and 6 bases from J; bases unmatched to any gene: 5. The CDR3 loop is CASSQATGQGEQYF. CDR3 DNA: TGCGCCAGCAGCCAAGCTACCGGACAGGGCGAGCAGTACTTC.

The V call is TRBV18, the J call TRBJ2-2; D may be TRBD1 (5 bases). CDR3 size: 15 residues. CDR1 KGHSH and CDR2 LQKENI come from the germline V gene. V dropped 3 bases and J dropped 0 bases, with 8 bases sitting between them. CDR3 DNA sequence: TGTGCCAGCTCACCGGCGACAGCGAACACCGGGGAGCTGTTTTTT. Encoded protein: CASSPATANTGELFF.

This chain uses TRBV4-1 with TRBJ2-1; TRBD2 aligns across 8 bases. The germline CDR1 and CDR2 sequences are MGHRA and YSYEKL. Germline trimming cut 4 bases from V and 4 bases from J; bases unmatched to any gene: 9. This CDR3 is 16 amino acids long. The CDR3 sequence: CASSRPTGGRYNEQFF. The CDR3 region has the DNA TGCGCCAGCAGCCGGCCCACGGGGGGGCGGTACAATGAGCAGTTCTTC.

This rearrangement joins TRBV21-1 to TRBJ1-1; the listed D gene, TRBD1, was not tested against the DNA. TRBV21-1 is a pseudogene segment. The CDR3 loop spans 16 amino acids. The CDR3 sequence: CASSQGGQGPNTEAFF. The CDR3 DNA sequence: TGTGCCAGCAGCCAAGGGGGACAGGGGCCGAACACTGAAGCTTTCTTT.

The rearrangement uses TRBV5-4 and TRBJ2-2; 7 bases are shared with TRBD2. Trimming at V came to 1 base and at J to 4 bases, leaving 4 bases not matched to a gene. The CDR3 is 15 residues long. CDR1 and CDR2 (germline): SGHNT, YYREEE (reference sequence). The CDR3 DNA follows: TGTGCCAGCAGCTTGACCGGGACTACCACCGGGGAGCTGTTTTTT. Amino acid sequence: CASSLTGTTTGELFF.

The chain couples TRBV5-1 to TRBJ2-4; 10 positions agree with TRBD2. Germline V gives CDR1 SGHRS, CDR2 YFSETQ. CDR3 size: 17 residues. J was trimmed by 0 bases and V by 0 bases; bases with no gene match: 3. This chain's CDR3 is CASSLALAGVAKNIQYF. CDR3 coding DNA: TGCGCCAGCAGCTTGGCGCTAGCGGGGGTAGCCAAAAACATTCAGTACTTC.

The chain recombines TRBV6-6 with TRBJ1-1, with D possibly matching TRBD1 (5 bases). Germline-derived CDR1 and CDR2 are MNHNY and SVGAGI (reference sequence). The CDR3 consists of 15 residues. The V gene lost 7 bases and the J gene lost 2 bases, with 17 bases spanning the gap. CDR3: CASTSKGRENTEAFF. The CDR3 DNA is TGTGCCAGCACCTCTAAAGGCAGGGAAAACACTGAAGCTTTCTTT.

This clone was recorded only once. CDR3 residues: CASSSAGRGNTGELFF. The CDR3 DNA follows: TGCGCCAGCAGCTCTGCGGGGAGAGGTAACACCGGGGAGCTGTTTTTT. V gene TRBV5-1 combines with J gene TRBJ2-2; weak D call: TRBD2 (6 bases). The CDR3 contains 16 residues. Per germline, CDR1 SGHRS and CDR2 YFSETQ. V was pared by 3 bases and J by 2 bases, with 14 bases between.